The next 21 T cell receptor beta chains were all read from a single sample in a study of T cell repertoires in cytomegalovirus infection. TCRdb recomputed calls from the reads with MiXCR, one row per CDR3 protein. The sample lists around 94,000 distinct CDR3 sequences, approximately 16% occurring once. Source material: PBMCs. The receptor set was obtained from a human donor in good health (CMV status not recorded). Some clones in this sample may be carry-over from other donors' samples.

This clonotype was picked up many times. This chain connects TRBV7-2 to TRBJ2-7; the D is unclear. Germline CDR1 is SGHTA and CDR2 is FQGNSA. V was shortened by 1 base and J by 6 bases, with 10 bases between the two germline ends. The CDR3 is 13 residues long. This CDR3 is CASSLGSWGEQYF. CDR3 DNA: TGTGCCAGCAGCTTAGGGAGCTGGGGCGAGCAGTACTTC.

The V and J genes are TRBV5-1 and TRBJ2-7; 8 positions match TRBD1. V lost 4 bases to trimming and J lost 5 bases; unmatched junction nucleotides: 8. This CDR3 is built from 14 residues. CDR1 and CDR2 from the germline V gene are SGHRS and YFSETQ. Here the CDR3 reads CASSLETGEDEQYF. The CDR3 DNA reads as TGCGCCAGCAGCCTTGAGACAGGGGAGGACGAGCAGTACTTC.

The V call is TRBV6-1, the J call TRBJ1-5; 10 nucleotides align to TRBD1. Trimming cost V 3 bases and J 4 bases; bases outside gene matches: 3. Germline-derived CDR1 and CDR2 are MNHNS and SASEGT. CDR3 length: 15 amino acids. The DNA for the CDR3 is TGTGCCAGCAGTGACAGGGGACAGGGGAATCAGCCCCAGCATTTT. It yields the protein CASSDRGQGNQPQHF.

V usage is TRBV5-1 and J usage is TRBJ2-1, with 8 nucleotides matching TRBD1. The CDR3 is 16 amino acids. The germline V gene has CDR1 SGHRS and CDR2 YFSETQ. The junction had 7 bases not matched to a gene; V was cut back by 4 bases and J by 1 base. The CDR3 loop is CASSPGTGGSYNEQFF. The CDR3 DNA reads TGCGCCAGCAGCCCCGGGACAGGTGGTTCCTACAATGAGCAGTTCTTC.

This clonotype was detected ten times or more. This chain joins TRBV6-2 or TRBV6-3 and TRBJ1-1; D not certain. Trimming took 2 bases from V and 6 from J, leaving 19 bases between them. Germline-derived CDR1 and CDR2 are MNHEY and SVGEGT. The CDR3 is 16 residues long. The CDR3 is CASSYGVVNRYPEAFF. CDR3 coding DNA: TGTGCCAGCAGTTACGGGGTGGTTAATAGATACCCTGAAGCTTTCTTT.

The sample holds many counts of this clonotype. The J gene is TRBJ1-1, the V gene TRBV7-2; D gene uncertain. The CDR3 contains 15 residues. Germline loops: CDR1 SGHTA, CDR2 FQGNSA. V was pared by 1 base and J by 3 bases, with 12 bases between. The CDR3 loop reads CASSLVAGAYTEAFF. In nucleotides, the CDR3 is TGTGCCAGCAGCTTAGTCGCGGGAGCATACACTGAAGCTTTCTTT.

Points on this clonotype: A read error may produce the germline difference seen at one junction end. The chain joins TRBV5-1 to TRBJ2-7, with TRBD1 as a possible D gene (5 bases). Germline-derived CDR1 and CDR2 are SGHRS and YFSETQ. The CDR3 has 14 amino acids. The CDR3 loop reads CASSFEGVGYEQYF. CDR3 coding DNA: TGCGCGAGCAGCTTTGAAGGGGTAGGCTACGAGCAGTACTTC. The whole variable domain, remainder taken from reference TRBV5-1 and TRBJ2-7, is KAGVTQTPRYLIKTRGQQVTLSCSPISGHRSVSWYQQTPGQGLQFLFEYFSETQRNKGNFPGRFSGRQFSNSRSEMNVSTLELGDSALYLCASSFEGVGYEQYFGPGTRLTVT.

This clonotype showed up just a few times. This chain uses TRBV10-3 with TRBJ2-1; TRBD2 matches at 8 bases. Germline V gives CDR1 ENHRY, CDR2 SYGVKD. V was pared by 5 bases and J by 5 bases, with 2 bases of the junction left unmatched. This CDR3 contains 13 residues. CDR3 DNA: TGTGCCATCAGTCTTAGCGGGGACAATGAGCAGTTCTTC. This codes for CAISLSGDNEQFF.

This clonotype was detected once. The chain couples TRBV10-3 to TRBJ1-2; 7 bases map to TRBD1. Germline CDR1 ENHRY, CDR2 SYGVKD. The CDR3 contains 13 residues. J gave up 7 bases and V 4 bases, and 6 bases lay outside the gene matches. CDR3 in amino acids: CAISGPGQFGYTF. The DNA for the CDR3 is TGTGCCATCAGTGGACCGGGACAGTTTGGCTACACCTTC.

The chain uses TRBV18 and TRBJ2-3; a possible D gene is TRBD2 (6 bases). CDR1 is KGHSH and CDR2 is LQKENI in the germline V gene. The CDR3 is made up of 15 amino acids. V lost 4 bases to trimming and J lost 0 bases, with 11 bases between them. The CDR3, as DNA: TGTGCCAGCTCACTGGATGGGACTAGCACAGATACGCAGTATTTT. This encodes CASSLDGTSTDTQYF.

This clonotype was detected many times. This chain uses TRBV7-6 with TRBJ1-1; D is perhaps TRBD1 (5 bases). Germline values: CDR1 SGHVS, CDR2 FNYEAQ. The CDR3 is 14 amino acids. V was shortened by 1 base and J by 4 bases, with 10 bases between the two germline ends. CDR3 protein: CASSLGAGSTEAFF. The CDR3 DNA sequence: TGTGCCAGCAGCTTAGGGGCAGGGAGCACTGAAGCTTTCTTT.

The chain combines TRBV5-1 with TRBJ2-3; the D call may be TRBD1 or TRBD2 (6 bases each). The CDR3 contains 16 residues. V lost 4 bases, J lost 1 base, and 16 bases lay in between. In germline, CDR1 is SGHRS, CDR2 YFSETQ. In DNA, the CDR3 is TGCGCCAGCAGCGGGATTCGGAGGGGGGGCACAGATACGCAGTATTTT. Its protein product is CASSGIRRGGTDTQYF.

Judged by abundance, this clonotype is medium-sized. The V call is TRBV7-2, the J call TRBJ1-4, with 8 bases lining up with TRBD1. Looked up from germline, CDR1 is SGHTA and CDR2 is FQGNSA. V was pared by 6 bases and J by 7 bases, with 10 bases of the junction left unmatched. The CDR3 length is 15 residues. This chain's CDR3 is CASRPAGTGGEKLFF. CDR3 in DNA: TGTGCCAGCAGACCGGCGGGGACAGGAGGTGAAAAACTGTTTTTT. Based on the CDR3 plus reference TRBV7-2 and TRBJ1-4, the full variable domain is GAGVSQSPSNKVTEKGKDVELRCDPISGHTALYWYRQSLGQGLEFLIYFQGNSAPDKSGLPSDRFSAERTGGSVSTLTIQRTQQEDSAVYLCASRPAGTGGEKLFFGSGTQLSVL.

V and J are TRBV2 and TRBJ1-1, with 7 bases identical to TRBD1. Germline values: CDR1 SNHLY, CDR2 FYNNEI. The CDR3 contains 16 residues. V lost 5 bases to trimming and J lost 6 bases; unmatched junction nucleotides: 15. CDR3 in DNA: TGTGCCAGCAGTCCCCGGGACAGTTACTTGAGCGCTGAAGCTTTCTTT. Its translation: CASSPRDSYLSAEAFF.

The table lists this clonotype with many counts. This chain joins TRBV6-2 or TRBV6-3 and TRBJ1-5, with D possibly matching TRBD1 (6 bases). The CDR3 has 13 amino acids. V lost 11 bases and J lost 0, with 11 bases in between. Looked up from germline, CDR1 is MNHEY and CDR2 is SVGEGT. In nucleotides, the CDR3 is TGTGCCGCGGGGGCTTATAGCAATCAGCCCCAGCATTTT. Protein sequence: CAAGAYSNQPQHF.

This clonotype was detected a few times. The V and J genes are TRBV19 and TRBJ1-1; weak D call: TRBD1 (6 bases). The CDR3 runs to 15 residues. CDR1 and CDR2 (germline): LNHDA, SQIVND (reference sequence). V lost 1 base and J 2 bases, leaving 11 bases between the germline ends. The chain's CDR3 is CASSIVGQINTEAFF. CDR3 DNA sequence: TGTGCCAGTAGTATAGTGGGACAAATCAACACTGAAGCTTTCTTT.

J is TRBJ2-3 and V is TRBV20-1; D is possibly TRBD1 (5 bases). The germline gives CDR1 DFQATT, CDR2 SNEGSKA (reference sequence). V lost 2 bases and J lost 3, with 9 bases in between. The CDR3 has 13 residues. The CDR3 sequence: CSARQSGTDTQYF. The DNA for the CDR3 is TGCAGTGCTAGACAGTCAGGGACAGATACGCAGTATTTT.

The chain uses TRBV4-1 and TRBJ1-6; weak D call: TRBD1 (6 bases). Per germline, CDR1 MGHRA and CDR2 YSYEKL. The germline V and J ends were trimmed by 1 base and 8 bases, with 24 bases remaining between them. The CDR3 extends over 19 amino acids. The CDR3 sequence: CASSQGGYRTVDYHSPLHF. Here the CDR3 DNA reads TGCGCCAGCAGCCAAGGCGGGTATCGGACAGTTGATTACCATTCACCCCTCCACTTT.

This clonotype was detected only a few times. The chain recombines TRBV7-6 with TRBJ2-1; 8 positions match TRBD2. Trimming took 6 bases from V and 3 from J; bases not matched to a gene: 16. The CDR3 loop spans 18 amino acids. Germline-derived CDR1 and CDR2 are SGHVS and FNYEAQ. CDR3 residues: CASRSPAAGGADYNEQFF. The CDR3 DNA reads as TGTGCCAGCAGGTCCCCCGCCGCGGGGGGCGCGGACTACAATGAGCAGTTCTTC.

This clonotype appeared a few times. The chain has TRBV7-8 and TRBJ1-5, with D tentatively TRBD1 (5 bases). Trimming took off 5 bases at V and 10 bases at J, with 15 bases between the two ends. Germline V gives CDR1 SGHVS, CDR2 FQNEAQ. The CDR3 length is 13 residues. The CDR3 DNA reads TGTGCCAGCAGCCTAAAGACCGGGACTCCCCAGCATTTT. Translated: CASSLKTGTPQHF.

V is TRBV19 and J is TRBJ1-5; D ambiguous. This CDR3 has 16 amino acids. V was pared by 3 bases and J by 2 bases, with 14 bases between. Germline lookup yields CDR1 LNHDA and CDR2 SQIVND (reference sequence). The CDR3 nucleotides are TGTGCCAGTAGTATCCTTAGACCCAACGGCAATCAGCCCCAGCATTTT. This encodes CASSILRPNGNQPQHF.